The text below deals with one T cell receptor (beta chain). As yet, its antigen is unknown. The source of the sample is a study of response to subunit inactivated influenza vaccine. Regarding the study as a whole: New T cells are recruited in small numbers by each seasonal influenza vaccination, according to the authors' suggestion.

This CDR3 spans 15 amino acids. Between the trimmed V and J ends, which lost 4 bases and 8 bases, there was a span of 17 bases. Germline CDR1 is MGHDK and CDR2 is SYGVNS. TCRdb passed the RT-PCR reads through MiXCR, listing each CDR3 protein once. The data contain about 800,000 distinct CDR3 sequences, 21% of them singletons. The V and J genes are TRBV25-1 and TRBJ1-4; perhaps TRBD1 as D (5 bases). The material was PBMCs from blood, obtained roughly 5 days after vaccination. This clonotype was sampled from a man aged 45 to 65 who received an inactivated influenza vaccine. The CDR3 nucleotides are TGTGCCAGCAGTGGCTGGGGCCGTCGAGAAGAAAAACTGTTTTTT. Translating it yields CASSGWGRREEKLFF.